A selection of T cell receptor beta chains follows, all from one sample in a study of blood T cell repertoires in COVID-19. TCRdb keeps only in-frame clones here, not all; method: immunoSEQ multiplex PCR. Found here are 150,000 or so clones, approximately 95% of them singletons; the top ten hold roughly 2%. Material for sequencing was peripheral blood. The origin of the receptors is a woman aged 55-75 years with COVID-19, enrolled during active disease. Each CDR3 is given with its conserved first and last residue. D genes are given only for firm matches. Expanded clones get a size class; other rows say once, few or many, or leave the size out.

j_call clone_size d_call v_call cdr3_aa cdr3_nt
TRBJ2-3 NA NA TRBV7-3 CASSLAGASGDTQYF TGTGCCAGCAGCTTAGCGGGGGCCTCGGGAGATACGCAGTATTTT
TRBJ1-1 once TRBD1 TRBV7-3 CASSLTGTGEAFF TGTGCCAGCAGCTTGACAGGGACAGGGGAAGCTTTCTTT
TRBJ2-3 NA NA TRBV6-1 CASTVTAGDTQYF TGTGCCAGCACCGTTACGGCGGGAGATACGCAGTATTTT
TRBJ2-3 NA TRBD2 TRBV5-6 CASSSGLLSNTDTQYF TGTGCCAGCAGCTCGGGACTACTCTCCAACACAGATACGCAGTATTTT
TRBJ2-1 NA NA TRBV18 CASSPKLGSGEQFF TGTGCCAGCTCACCCAAGCTCGGCTCGGGTGAGCAGTTCTTC
TRBJ2-2 NA TRBD2 TRBV11-3 CASSLGLARSSGELFF TGTGCCAGCAGCCTGGGACTAGCGAGATCGTCCGGGGAGCTGTTTTTT
TRBJ1-3 NA NA TRBV5-1 CASSLFGQGSSGNTIYF TGCGCCAGCAGCTTGTTCGGGCAGGGGAGCTCTGGAAACACCATATATTTT
TRBJ2-1 NA NA TRBV4-1 CASSQGTATYNEQFF TGCGCCAGCAGCCAAGGGACAGCCACCTACAATGAGCAGTTCTTC
TRBJ1-1 NA NA TRBV12-3/TRBV12-4 CASSFGTEAFF TGTGCCAGCAGTTTCGGCACTGAAGCTTTCTTT
TRBJ1-4 NA TRBD1 TRBV7-3 CASSPGGEATNEKLFF TGTGCCAGCAGCCCAGGGGGCGAGGCAACTAATGAAAAACTGTTTTTT
TRBJ1-1 NA NA TRBV18 CASSPGTSNIEAFF TGTGCCAGCTCACCCGGGACATCGAATATTGAAGCTTTCTTT
TRBJ1-6 NA NA TRBV6-5 CASRKGQNNSPLHF TGTGCCAGCAGAAAGGGGCAGAATAATTCACCCCTCCACTTT
TRBJ2-1 NA TRBD2 TRBV7-2 CASSHPSGGTDEQFF TGTGCCAGCAGCCACCCGAGCGGGGGGACTGATGAGCAGTTCTTC
TRBJ2-3 NA TRBD2 TRBV9 CASSARALVAGGSTDTQYF TGTGCCAGCAGCGCACGAGCTTTAGTAGCGGGGGGGAGCACAGATACGCAGTATTTT
TRBJ1-3 NA NA TRBV5-1 CASRRDSGNTIYF TGCGCCAGCAGGCGGGACTCTGGAAACACCATATATTTT
TRBJ1-5 NA TRBD1 TRBV30 CAWSRQGNQPQHF TGTGCCTGGAGCCGACAGGGAAATCAGCCCCAGCATTTT
TRBJ2-2 NA NA TRBV7-2 CASSLPNTGELFF TGTGCCAGCAGCTTACCAAACACCGGGGAGCTGTTTTTT
TRBJ2-3 NA NA TRBV7-3 CASSLTAGPLTNTQYF TGTGCCAGCAGCTTAACGGCGGGGCCCCTCACAAATACGCAGTATTTT
TRBJ2-5 NA TRBD1 TRBV28 CASSYTGTGEETQYF TGTGCCAGCAGTTACACCGGGACAGGGGAAGAGACCCAGTACTTC
TRBJ2-2 NA TRBD2 TRBV30 CAWKKGTSGGKTGELFF TGTGCCTGGAAAAAAGGGACTAGCGGGGGGAAAACCGGGGAGCTGTTTTTT
TRBJ1-2 NA NA TRBV9 CASSVEAAGYLYGYTF TGTGCCAGCAGCGTCGAGGCTGCGGGCTACCTCTATGGCTACACCTTC
TRBJ1-3 NA TRBD1 TRBV18 CASSPDRVSGNTIYF TGTGCCAGCTCACCAGACAGGGTATCAGGAAACACCATATATTTT
TRBJ2-2 NA NA TRBV5-1 CASSLVPRGTGELFF TGCGCCAGCAGCCTAGTCCCCCGGGGAACCGGGGAGCTGTTTTTT
TRBJ1-5 NA NA TRBV10-3 CAISGAGSNQPQHF TGTGCCATCAGTGGGGCAGGGAGCAATCAGCCCCAGCATTTT
TRBJ1-1 NA NA TRBV5-1 CASSPRPGQMNTEAFF TGCGCCAGCAGCCCGCGACCGGGACAAATGAACACTGAAGCTTTCTTT
TRBJ1-5 NA NA TRBV7-8 CASSLTGAFRGGRNQPQHF TGTGCCAGCAGCTTAACCGGGGCTTTTAGGGGGGGAAGAAATCAGCCCCAGCATTTT
TRBJ1-1 once TRBD1 TRBV6-2/TRBV6-3 CASSPLGGRTEAFF TGTGCCAGCAGTCCCCTAGGGGGCAGGACTGAAGCTTTCTTT
TRBJ1-4 NA TRBD1 TRBV13 CASSSGTVGKLFF TGTGCCAGCAGTTCCGGGACAGTTGGAAAACTGTTTTTT
TRBJ1-1 many NA TRBV4-3 CASSQGKGQGLSNTEAFF TGCGCCAGCAGCCAGGGCAAGGGACAAGGCCTGAGCAATACTGAAGCTTTCTTT
TRBJ2-2 NA NA TRBV5-4 CASSPRGFQNTGELFF TGTGCCAGCAGCCCCCGGGGTTTCCAGAACACCGGGGAGCTGTTTTTT
TRBJ1-1 few NA TRBV18 CASSPLIGSGTEAFF TGTGCCAGCTCACCACTCATCGGCTCGGGGACTGAAGCTTTCTTT
TRBJ1-2 NA TRBD1 TRBV11-2 CASSYPETGVGYGYTF TGTGCCAGCAGCTATCCTGAGACAGGGGTCGGCTATGGCTACACCTTC
TRBJ1-1 once NA TRBV4-3 CASSQYYRRGTEAFF TGCGCCAGCAGCCAATACTACAGAAGGGGCACTGAAGCTTTCTTT
TRBJ1-3 NA NA TRBV21-1 CASSRRDRGSGNTIYF TGTGCCAGCAGCCGCCGGGACAGGGGGTCTGGAAACACCATATATTTT
TRBJ1-6 NA NA TRBV6-1 CASSDAIRAGDSPLHF TGTGCCAGCAGTGATGCGATTAGGGCAGGGGATTCACCCCTCCACTTT
TRBJ1-1 NA NA TRBV5-6 CASSSGGTEAFF TGTGCCAGCAGCTCGGGGGGAACTGAAGCTTTCTTT
TRBJ1-2 NA TRBD1 TRBV5-4 CASSSDQRTGGSYGYTF TGTGCCAGCAGCTCAGACCAGCGCACAGGGGGGTCTTATGGCTACACCTTC
TRBJ2-7 NA TRBD2 TRBV9 CASSSGGTRSYEQYF TGTGCCAGCAGCAGCGGGGGGACGAGGTCCTACGAGCAGTACTTC
TRBJ2-7 NA NA TRBV4-2 CASSQDPGPYEQYF TGTGCCAGCAGCCAAGATCCTGGCCCCTACGAGCAGTACTTC
TRBJ1-1 NA NA TRBV5-5 CASSLDPRGTEAFF TGTGCCAGCAGCTTGGACCCTAGGGGCACTGAAGCTTTCTTT
TRBJ1-5 few TRBD1 TRBV18 CASSPARQGADQPQHF TGTGCCAGCTCACCGGCTAGACAGGGGGCAGATCAGCCCCAGCATTTT